Detailed here is one T cell receptor beta chain. Assay: immunoSEQ multiplex PCR; the TCRdb copy retains only in-frame clones and omits some. The table has 9,500 to 15,000 clones, over 75% seen once. Looked up from germline, CDR1 is SNHLY and CDR2 is FYNNEI. Trimming took 3 bases from V and 3 from J; bases not matched to a gene: 3. This CDR3 is 16 amino acids long. The data belong to a study of tumor-infiltrating lymphocytes in localized non-small cell lung cancer. The sample was lung tumor tissue. This clonotype was sampled from a human donor with non-small cell lung cancer. The V and J genes are TRBV2 and TRBJ2-1; 12 bases match TRBD2. As DNA, the CDR3 is TGTGCCAGCAGTGATTGGACTAGCGGGGACTACAATGAGCAGTTCTTC. This encodes CASSDWTSGDYNEQFF. Based on the CDR3 plus reference TRBV2 and TRBJ2-1, the full variable domain is EPEVTQTPSHQVTQMGQEVILRCVPISNHLYFYWYRQILGQKVEFLVSFYNNEISEKSEIFDDQFSVERPDGSNFTLKIRSTKLEDSAMYFCASSDWTSGDYNEQFFGPGTRLTVL.